These 7 T cell receptor beta chains originate from one sample sequenced in a study of T-cell memory formation after mild COVID-19. MiXCR, applied by TCRdb to the 5' RACE reads, yields one record per CDR3 protein. The sample lists 220,000 or so distinct CDR3 sequences, roughly 10% occurring once. Source material: PBMCs or a T cell subset sorted from them (not recorded which). These receptors all stem from a man aged 18 to 29 who had mild COVID-19 (a few samples of this study predate the infection). Cell type and time point are not known.

J is TRBJ2-3 and V is TRBV18; a possible D gene is TRBD2 (6 bases). Trimming cost V 6 bases and J 3 bases, with 16 bases left between them. The CDR3 runs 15 residues. Germline loops: CDR1 KGHSH, CDR2 LQKENI. For the CDR3, the DNA is TGTGCCAGCTCGCGGGCTGGGGGGATGACAGATACGCAGTATTTT. Protein sequence: CASSRAGGMTDTQYF.

Here the CDR3 DNA reads TGTGCCAGCAGCCAAGGGGGACTAGCGGGGGTAGAGACCCAGTACTTC. It yields the protein CASSQGGLAGVETQYF. V gene TRBV4-2 combines with J gene TRBJ2-5, with TRBD2 matching over 14 bases. V trimming: 1 base; J trimming: 4 bases; junction bases outside the gene matches: 2. The CDR3 totals 16 residues. The germline CDR1 and CDR2 sequences are LGHNA and YNFKEQ.

The chain recombines TRBV20-1 with TRBJ2-5, with D perhaps TRBD2 (6 bases). The V gene's germline CDR1 is DFQATT and CDR2 SNEGSKA (reference sequence). This CDR3 has 12 residues. Trimming stripped 6 bases from V and 3 bases from J, with 11 bases between. The CDR3 spells CSAKWGEETQYF. In DNA, the CDR3 is TGCAGTGCGAAGTGGGGGGAAGAGACCCAGTACTTC.

This clonotype appeared once. The CDR3 region is CASRWELGREQYV. In DNA form, the CDR3 reads TGTGCCAGCAGATGGGAACTAGGACGCGAGCAGTACGTC. This chain uses TRBV6-2 or TRBV6-3 with TRBJ2-7, with D maybe TRBD2 (5 bases). CDR1 MNHEY and CDR2 SVGEGT come from the germline V gene. Trimming removed 6 bases at V and 6 bases at J, with 15 bases between. The CDR3 runs to 13 residues.

This clonotype was picked up a small number of times. The V and J genes are TRBV7-9 and TRBJ2-3; D ambiguous. V gave up 4 bases and J gave up 4 bases, with 12 bases separating them. The germline V gene encodes CDR1 SEHNR and CDR2 FQNEAQ (reference sequence). CDR3 length: 14 amino acids. The CDR3 DNA sequence: TGTGCCAGCAGCTCAGAGATAATCCCAGATACGCAGTATTTT. Amino acids: CASSSEIIPDTQYF.

This sequence joins TRBV4-3 and TRBJ2-7; the match to TRBD2 covers 8 bases. The V segment lost 5 bases and the J segment 7 bases; nucleotides outside the gene matches: 16. In germline, CDR1 is LGHNA, CDR2 YSLEER. The CDR3 covers 16 residues. CDR3 sequence: CASSFAAGGRTREQYF. CDR3 in DNA: TGCGCCAGCAGCTTTGCTGCGGGGGGCCGAACACGGGAGCAGTACTTC.

The chain is built from TRBV4-2 and TRBJ2-1; possible D gene TRBD2, 7 bases. The germline V gene encodes CDR1 LGHNA and CDR2 YNFKEQ. This CDR3 is 16 amino acids long. Trimming left V 6 bases short and J 4 bases short, with 19 bases between. The CDR3 reads CASSPRGGGEYNEQFF. The CDR3, as DNA: TGTGCCAGCAGTCCGAGGGGAGGGGGGGAATACAATGAGCAGTTCTTC.